This T cell receptor (beta chain) stems from a study of T-cell reconstitution after alpha-beta-depleted transplantation in children. Study results and caveats: T-cell counts and diversity at one year post-transplant came mainly from newly produced T cells. Certain patients had high TCRbeta diversity at day 60, and it came from recipient T cells and thymic progenitors that survived.

This clonotype was found many times. Its antigen remains unidentified. Trimming took off 5 bases at V and 0 bases at J, with 20 bases between the two ends. This CDR3 comprises 17 residues. Germline V CDR1 and CDR2: SGHRS, YFSETQ. It was with unique molecular identifiers that the TCRbeta library was prepared. TCRdb processed the PCR reads anew with MiXCR; each CDR3 protein has one entry. Among hundreds of thousands of distinct CDR3 sequences listed, almost 8% were seen once. This sequence originates from a female patient aged 2-9 years who had a stem cell transplant for Fanconi anemia, so the T cells may come from the graft donor. The rearrangement links TRBV5-1 to TRBJ1-1; TRBD1 might be the D (5 bases). The material was peripheral blood, obtained 360 days after TCRalphabeta/CD19-depleted stem cell transplant. In DNA, the CDR3 is TGCGCCAGCAGACCTGTACCGGGACGACTCATGAACACTGAAGCTTTCTTT. It encodes CASRPVPGRLMNTEAFF.